This T cell receptor (beta chain) was captured in a study of T cell changes during pregnancy in multiple sclerosis. Here immunoSEQ multiplex PCR was the method, and the copy in TCRdb shows in-frame clones only, minus some. The sample includes about 50,000 clones, approximately 92% of them seen just once. Sequencing was performed on CD4+ T cells from peripheral blood mononuclear cells, taken in the third trimester of pregnancy. The receptor was isolated from a female donor with multiple sclerosis, enrolled in a pregnancy study.

CDR3: CASSLGAFSTEAFF. The CDR3 nucleotides read TGTGCCAGCAGCTTAGGTGCTTTCAGCACTGAAGCTTTCTTT. The gene calls are TRBV7-2 and TRBJ1-1; no definite D call. Germline V gene lookup returns CDR1 SGHTA and CDR2 FQGNSA. The CDR3 extends over 14 amino acids. V lost 1 base and J lost 4, with 10 bases in between. Supplemented by reference TRBV7-2 and TRBJ1-1, the full variable domain reads GAGVSQSPSNKVTEKGKDVELRCDPISGHTALYWYRQSLGQGLEFLIYFQGNSAPDKSGLPSDRFSAERTGGSVSTLTIQRTQQEDSAVYLCASSLGAFSTEAFFGQGTRLTVV.